What follows describes a single TCR beta chain. As yet, its antigen is unknown. The PCR had 60 Vbeta and 13 Jbeta primers. Sequenced by immunoSEQ multiplex PCR; TCRdb stores in-frame clones only, minus some. The sample holds more than 85,000 clones; approximately 71% are singletons and the top ten take 4.5% to 5.5%. The V gene's germline CDR1 is SGHVS and CDR2 FQNEAQ. Between the trimmed V and J ends, which lost 0 bases and 4 bases, there was a span of 15 bases. This CDR3 has 16 residues. When sampled, the donors appeared nominally healthy, though they likely had unrecorded immune exposures. The data were taken from a study of cytomegalovirus exposure and HLA in healthy donors. Study-level findings and limits: Earlier analysis yielded a pattern in which most TCR beta V segments were productive about 90% or about 30% of the time. Whilst most TCR sequences proved rare, a subset of public TCRs occurred across many donors.

V usage is TRBV7-8 and J usage is TRBJ1-2; tentatively, D is TRBD1 (5 bases). The sequenced material came from PBMCs. This clonotype originated in a woman between 65 and 79 years old in good health and CMV-seropositive. The CDR3 region has the DNA TGTGCCAGCAGCTTAGCAACGAACAGGACGGCCTATGGCTACACCTTC. Protein product: CASSLATNRTAYGYTF.